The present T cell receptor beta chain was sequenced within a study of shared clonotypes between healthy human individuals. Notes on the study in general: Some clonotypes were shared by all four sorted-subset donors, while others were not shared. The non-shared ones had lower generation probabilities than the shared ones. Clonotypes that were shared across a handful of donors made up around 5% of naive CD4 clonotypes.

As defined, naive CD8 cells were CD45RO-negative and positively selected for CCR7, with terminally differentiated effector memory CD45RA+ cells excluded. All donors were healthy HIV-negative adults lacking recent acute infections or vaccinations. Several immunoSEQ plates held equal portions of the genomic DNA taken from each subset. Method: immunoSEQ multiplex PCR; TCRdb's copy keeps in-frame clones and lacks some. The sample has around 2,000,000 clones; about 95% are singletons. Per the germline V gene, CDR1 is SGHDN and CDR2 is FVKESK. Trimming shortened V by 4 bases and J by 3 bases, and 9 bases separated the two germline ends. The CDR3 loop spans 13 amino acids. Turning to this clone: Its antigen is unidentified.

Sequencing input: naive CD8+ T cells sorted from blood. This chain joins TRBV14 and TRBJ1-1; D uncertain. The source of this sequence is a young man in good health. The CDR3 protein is CASSPGGYTEAFF. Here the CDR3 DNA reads TGTGCCAGCAGCCCCGGAGGTTACACTGAAGCTTTCTTT.